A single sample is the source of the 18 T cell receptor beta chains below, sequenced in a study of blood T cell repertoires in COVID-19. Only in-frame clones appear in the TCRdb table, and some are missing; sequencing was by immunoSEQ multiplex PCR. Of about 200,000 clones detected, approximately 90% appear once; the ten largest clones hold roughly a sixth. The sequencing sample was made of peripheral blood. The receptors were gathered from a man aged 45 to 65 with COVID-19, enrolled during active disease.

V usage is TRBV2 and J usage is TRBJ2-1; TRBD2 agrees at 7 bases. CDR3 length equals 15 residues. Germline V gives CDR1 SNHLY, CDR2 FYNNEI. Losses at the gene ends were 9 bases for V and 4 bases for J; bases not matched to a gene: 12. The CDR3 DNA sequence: TGTGCCAGGGGGGGGTCGGTAACCACTTACAATGAGCAGTTCTTC. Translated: CARGGSVTTYNEQFF.

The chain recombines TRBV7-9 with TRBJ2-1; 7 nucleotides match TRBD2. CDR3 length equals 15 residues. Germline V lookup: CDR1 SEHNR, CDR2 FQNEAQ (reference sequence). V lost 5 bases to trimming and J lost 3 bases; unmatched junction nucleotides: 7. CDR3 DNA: TGTGCCAGCAGCCCCACTGGCGGGAGCTACAATGAGCAGTTCTTC. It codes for CASSPTGGSYNEQFF.

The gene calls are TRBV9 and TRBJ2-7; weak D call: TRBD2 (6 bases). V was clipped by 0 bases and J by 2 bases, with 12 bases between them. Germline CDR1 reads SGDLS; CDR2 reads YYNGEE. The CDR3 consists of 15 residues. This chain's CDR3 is CASSVGGSGTYEQYF. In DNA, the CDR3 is TGTGCCAGCAGCGTAGGCGGTAGCGGAACCTACGAGCAGTACTTC.

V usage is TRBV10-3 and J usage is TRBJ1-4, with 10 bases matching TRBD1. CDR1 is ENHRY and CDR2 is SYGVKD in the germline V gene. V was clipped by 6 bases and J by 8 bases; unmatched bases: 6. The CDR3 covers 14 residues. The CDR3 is CAIRTGTGDEKLFF. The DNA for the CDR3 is TGTGCCATCAGGACCGGGACAGGGGACGAAAAACTGTTTTTT.

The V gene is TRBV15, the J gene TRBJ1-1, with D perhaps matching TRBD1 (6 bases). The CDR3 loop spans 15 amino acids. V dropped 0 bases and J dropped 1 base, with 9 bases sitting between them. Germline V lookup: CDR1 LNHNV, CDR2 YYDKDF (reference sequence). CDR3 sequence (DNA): TGTGCCACCAGCAGAGAAAGGGGGGGGAACACTGAAGCTTTCTTT. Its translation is CATSRERGGNTEAFF.

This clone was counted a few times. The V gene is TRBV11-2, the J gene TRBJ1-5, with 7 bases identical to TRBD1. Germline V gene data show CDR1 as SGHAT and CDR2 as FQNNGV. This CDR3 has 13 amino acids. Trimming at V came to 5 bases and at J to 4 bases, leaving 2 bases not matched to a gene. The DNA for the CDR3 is TGTGCCAGCAGCGAGACAGGGAATCAGCCCCAGCATTTT. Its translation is CASSETGNQPQHF.

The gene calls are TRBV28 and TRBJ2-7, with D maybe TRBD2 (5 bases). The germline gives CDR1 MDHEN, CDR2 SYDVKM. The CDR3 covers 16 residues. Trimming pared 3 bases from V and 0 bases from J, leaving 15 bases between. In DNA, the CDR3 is TGTGCCAGCAGTTTTACGACTAACACAGTCTCCTACGAGCAGTACTTC. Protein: CASSFTTNTVSYEQYF.

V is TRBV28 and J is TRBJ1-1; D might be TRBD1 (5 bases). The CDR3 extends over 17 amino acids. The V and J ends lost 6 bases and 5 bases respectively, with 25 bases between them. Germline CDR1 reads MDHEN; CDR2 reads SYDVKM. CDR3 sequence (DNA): TGTGCCAGCAGCTCTATACAGGCCTCTAGTGGGGGGACTGAAGCTTTCTTT. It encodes CASSSIQASSGGTEAFF.

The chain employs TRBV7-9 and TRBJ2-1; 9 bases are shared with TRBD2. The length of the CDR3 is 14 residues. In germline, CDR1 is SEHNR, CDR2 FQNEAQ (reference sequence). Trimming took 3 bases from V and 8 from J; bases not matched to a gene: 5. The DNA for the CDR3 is TGTGCCAGCAGCTTGGGCGGGGGGGCCTATGAGCAGTTCTTC. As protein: CASSLGGGAYEQFF.

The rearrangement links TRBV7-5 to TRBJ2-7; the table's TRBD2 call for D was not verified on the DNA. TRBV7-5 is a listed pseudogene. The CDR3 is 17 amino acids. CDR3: CARSPLFTKDFTYEQYF. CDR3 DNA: TGTGCCAGAAGCCCCTTATTTACGAAAGACTTTACCTACGAGCAGTACTTC.

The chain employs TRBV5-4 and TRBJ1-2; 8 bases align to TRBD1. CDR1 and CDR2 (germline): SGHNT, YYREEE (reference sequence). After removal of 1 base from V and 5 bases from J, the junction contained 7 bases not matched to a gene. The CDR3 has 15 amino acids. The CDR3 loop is CASSLYRGGLYGYTF. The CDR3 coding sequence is TGTGCCAGCAGCTTGTACAGGGGGGGGCTATATGGCTACACCTTC.

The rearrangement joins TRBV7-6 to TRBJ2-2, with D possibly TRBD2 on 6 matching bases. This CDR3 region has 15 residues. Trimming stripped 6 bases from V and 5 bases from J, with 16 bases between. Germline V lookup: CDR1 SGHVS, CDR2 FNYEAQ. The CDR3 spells CASSQRLGGTGELFF. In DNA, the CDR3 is TGTGCCAGCAGTCAAAGGTTGGGGGGTACCGGGGAGCTGTTTTTT.

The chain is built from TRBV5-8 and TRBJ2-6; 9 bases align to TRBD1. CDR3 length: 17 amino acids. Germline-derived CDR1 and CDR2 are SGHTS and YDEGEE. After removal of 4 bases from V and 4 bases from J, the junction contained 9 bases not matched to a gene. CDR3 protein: CASSSGTGLPGANVLTF. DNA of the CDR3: TGTGCCAGCAGCAGCGGGACAGGGCTCCCCGGGGCCAACGTCCTGACTTTC. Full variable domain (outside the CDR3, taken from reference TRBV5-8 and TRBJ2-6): EAGVTQSPTHLIKTRGQQATLRCSPISGHTSVYWYQQALGLGLQFLLWYDEGEERNRGNFPPRFSGRQFPNYSSELNVNALELEDSALYLCASSSGTGLPGANVLTFGAGSRLTVL.

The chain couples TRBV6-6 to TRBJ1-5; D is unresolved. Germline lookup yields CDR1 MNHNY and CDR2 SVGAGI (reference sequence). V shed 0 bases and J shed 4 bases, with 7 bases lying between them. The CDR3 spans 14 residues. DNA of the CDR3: TGTGCCAGCAGTTACTCTTCGGGGAATCAGCCCCAGCATTTT. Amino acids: CASSYSSGNQPQHF.

The CDR3 region has the DNA TGTGCCAGCAGCCAAGGGCTGGGGACAGGTAGCTCCTACGAGCAGTACTTC. Translated: CASSQGLGTGSSYEQYF. The chain joins TRBV4-2 to TRBJ2-7, with 8 bases matching TRBD1. This CDR3 spans 17 amino acids. Germline lookup yields CDR1 LGHNA and CDR2 YNFKEQ. The trim removed 1 base at V and 0 bases at J, leaving 8 bases unmatched.

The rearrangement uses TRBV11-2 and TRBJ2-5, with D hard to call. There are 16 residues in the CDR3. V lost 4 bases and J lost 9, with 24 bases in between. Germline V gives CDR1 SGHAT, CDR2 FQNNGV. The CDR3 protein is CASSSPVRREYMAQYF. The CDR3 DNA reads TGTGCCAGCAGCTCTCCCGTCCGGAGAGAGTACATGGCCCAGTACTTC.

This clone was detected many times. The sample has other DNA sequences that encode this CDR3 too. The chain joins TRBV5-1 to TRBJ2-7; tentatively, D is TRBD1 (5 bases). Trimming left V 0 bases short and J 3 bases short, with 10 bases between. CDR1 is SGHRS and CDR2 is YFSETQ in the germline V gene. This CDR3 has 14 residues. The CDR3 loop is CASSLDRTNYEQYF. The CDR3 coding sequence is TGCGCCAGCAGCTTGGACAGGACGAACTACGAGCAGTACTTC.

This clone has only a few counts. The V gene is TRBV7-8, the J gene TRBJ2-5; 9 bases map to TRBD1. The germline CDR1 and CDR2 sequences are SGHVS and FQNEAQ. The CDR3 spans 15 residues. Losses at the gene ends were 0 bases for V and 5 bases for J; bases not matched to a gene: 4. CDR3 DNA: TGTGCCAGCAGCTTAGCTCCGGGACAGGGTGAGACCCAGTACTTC. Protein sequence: CASSLAPGQGETQYF.